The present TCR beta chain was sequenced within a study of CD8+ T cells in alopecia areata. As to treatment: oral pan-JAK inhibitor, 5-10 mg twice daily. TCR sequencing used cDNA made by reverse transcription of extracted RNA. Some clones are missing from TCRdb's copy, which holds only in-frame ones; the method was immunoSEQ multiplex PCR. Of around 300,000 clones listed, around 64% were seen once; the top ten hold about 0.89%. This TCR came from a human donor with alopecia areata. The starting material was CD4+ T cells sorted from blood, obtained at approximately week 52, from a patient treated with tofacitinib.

This CDR3 is CATSKRKGSGNTIYF. The CDR3 DNA sequence: TGTGCCACCAGCAAGCGAAAGGGCTCCGGAAACACCATATATTTT. This chain uses TRBV15 with TRBJ1-3; D is unresolved. Deletions cut 4 bases from V and 4 bases from J, with 14 bases between. Germline V CDR1 and CDR2: LNHNV, YYDKDF (reference sequence). CDR3 size: 15 residues. Complete variable domain (other parts from reference TRBV15 and TRBJ1-3): DAMVIQNPRYQVTQFGKPVTLSCSQTLNHNVMYWYQQKSSQAPKLLFHYYDKDFNNEADTPDNFQSRRPNTSFCFLDIRSPGLGDTAMYLCATSKRKGSGNTIYFGEGSWLTVV.